This T cell receptor (beta chain) was found in a study of T cell responses to AZD1222 COVID-19 vaccine. The CDR3 length is 16 residues. Germline V gives CDR1 SEHNR, CDR2 FQNEAQ (reference sequence). The ends lost 4 bases at V and 2 bases at J; junction bases unmatched: 10. Sequencing was performed with immunoSEQ multiplex PCR; in TCRdb, only in-frame clones are kept and a portion is missing. The sample records approximately 150,000 clones, roughly 85% being singletons. The chain uses TRBV7-9 and TRBJ1-2; the match to TRBD1 covers 7 bases. The source material was peripheral blood, sampled 28 days after the second AZD1222 dose. The sequence came from an adult who received the AZD1222 COVID-19 vaccine. CDR3 DNA sequence: TGTGCCAGCAGCTCGACAGGGCTGGGAGAAAACTATGGCTACACCTTC. Translating gives CASSSTGLGENYGYTF.